The rows below give T cell receptor beta chains drawn from one sample of a study of tumor-infiltrating lymphocytes in primary liver carcinoma. TCRdb analysed the multiplex PCR reads with MiXCR anew, one entry per CDR3 protein. The table has about 120,000 distinct CDR3 sequences, approximately 68% seen once. Sequencing was done on a sample of tumor-adjacent normal liver tissue. These TCRs come from a woman in her fifties or sixties with primary liver carcinoma and hepatitis B virus infection. The CDR3 runs from the conserved cysteine through the conserved F or W. A D gene is named only where the DNA matches it firmly. The size of a clone is reported for some rows only, either as once, few or many, or as a class for expanded clones.

.,TRBJ1-2,.,TRBV7-9,CASSGDRGPYDYTF,TGTGCCAGCAGCGGGGACCGCGGCCCCTATGACTACACCTTC
few,TRBJ1-1,TRBD1,TRBV6-6,CASNKTGRTEAFF,TGTGCCAGCAATAAGACAGGGCGGACCGAAGCTTTCTTT
.,TRBJ1-1,TRBD1,TRBV18,CASSPPDRLNTEAFF,TGTGCCAGCTCACCTCCGGACAGGTTGAACACTGAAGCTTTCTTT
.,TRBJ1-1,.,TRBV6-1,CASSEARRTDAFF,TGTGCCAGTAGTGAAGCTCGGCGCACTGATGCTTTCTTT
many,TRBJ2-7,TRBD1,TRBV7-9,CASSPDRGRSDEQYF,TGTGCCAGCAGCCCTGACAGGGGGCGCTCGGACGAGCAGTACTTC
.,TRBJ2-2,.,TRBV29-1,CGVEVLSRDLLNTGELFF,TGCGGCGTTGAAGTTTTGTCCAGGGACCTGCTGAATACCGGGGAGCTGTTTTTT
.,TRBJ2-5,TRBD2,TRBV20-1,CSARPRVAGEEETQYF,TGCAGTGCTAGACCCAGGGTGGCGGGAGAGGAAGAGACCCAGTACTTC
.,TRBJ2-2,.,TRBV2,CASSEGGSTGELFF,TGTGCCAGCAGTGAGGGGGGATCGACCGGGGAGCTGTTTTTT
.,TRBJ2-2,TRBD2,TRBV5-1,CASSSFGLAGEWARELFF,TGCGCCAGCAGCTCCTTCGGACTAGCGGGAGAGTGGGCCCGGGAGCTGTTTTTT
.,TRBJ2-7,.,TRBV29-1,CSVEGGLANEQYF,TGCAGTGTTGAGGGGGGGCTAGCGAACGAGCAGTACTTC
many,TRBJ2-1,.,TRBV12-3/TRBV12-4,CASSPGGTAYNEQFF,TGTGCCAGCAGTCCTGGAGGGACAGCTTACAATGAGCAGTTCTTC
.,TRBJ2-3,TRBD1,TRBV7-9,CGSSYMPGQGTDTQYF,TGTGGCAGCAGCTACATGCCGGGACAGGGCACAGATACGCAGTATTTT
.,TRBJ2-2,.,TRBV6-2/TRBV6-3,CASSYSETGELFF,TGTGCCAGCAGTTACTCGGAGACCGGGGAGCTGTTTTTT
many,TRBJ2-7,.,TRBV5-5,CASSLGRSGDYEQYF,TGTGCCAGCAGCTTAGGACGTTCCGGGGACTACGAGCAGTACTTC
.,TRBJ2-2,.,TRBV11-2,CASSDGRSTKTGELFF,TGTGCCAGCAGCGATGGACGTAGCACGAAGACCGGGGAGCTGTTTTTT
.,TRBJ1-1,.,TRBV6-1,CASSDPGLNGEAFF,TGTGCCAGCAGTGACCCGGGGTTGAACGGTGAAGCTTTCTTT
.,TRBJ1-2,.,TRBV6-5,CASRSRTDYGYTF,TGTGCCAGCAGGTCCAGGACAGACTATGGCTACACCTTC
once,TRBJ1-3,.,TRBV11-2,CASSLSPRAGSGNTIYF,TGCGCCAGTAGCTTATCTCCTAGGGCGGGCTCTGGAAACACCATATATTTT
.,TRBJ2-3,TRBD2,TRBV6-5,CAGSGTIADTQYF,TGTGCCGGCAGTGGGACTATTGCGGATACGCAGTATTTT
.,TRBJ1-3,.,TRBV4-1,CDSSQVPGDSGNTIYF,TGCGACAGCAGCCAAGTCCCGGGCGATTCCGGGAACACCATATATTTT
.,TRBJ1-5,.,TRBV28,CASRRTAGNQPQHF,TGTGCCAGCAGGAGGACAGCGGGCAATCAGCCCCAGCATTTT
.,TRBJ2-1,.,TRBV11-2,CASSSRPPWGEQFF,TGTGCCAGCAGCTCCCGGCCGCCGTGGGGTGAGCAGTTCTTC
.,TRBJ2-1,.,TRBV11-2,CGSSLQNEQFF,TGTGGCAGCAGCCTACAGAATGAGCAGTTCTTT
.,TRBJ2-7,TRBD1,TRBV11-2,CASIGDRTYKQYF,TGTGCCAGCATAGGGGACAGGACCTACAAGCAGTACTTC